This TCR beta chain emerged from a study of T-cell reconstitution after alpha-beta-depleted transplantation in children. Study-wide results and caveats: By one year post-transplant, T-cell counts and diversity largely arose from T cells that were newly produced. Several hundred expanded graft clones reportedly gave rise to the alpha-beta T cells present about two months after transplant. Some patients' high day-60 TCRbeta diversity was traced to surviving recipient T cells and thymic progenitors.

Library preparation (for TCRbeta) was performed with unique molecular identifiers. Each CDR3 protein is one row after TCRdb ran MiXCR on the PCR reads. Of over 7,500 distinct CDR3 sequences in the sample, approximately 15% are singletons; the top ten hold 50% to 60%. There are many counts of this clonotype. The antigen is undetermined. The ends were cut back, 2 bases at V and 7 bases at J, with 11 bases in the middle. The CDR3 consists of 14 residues. CDR1 and CDR2 from the germline V gene are SGHTA and FQGNSA. The TCR originated in a male patient between 5 and 17 years old who had a stem cell transplant for acute lymphoblastic leukemia, so the T cells may come from the graft donor. The sequenced sample was PBMCs, mostly from graft donor cells, obtained 60 days after TCRalphabeta/CD19-depleted stem cell transplant. J is TRBJ1-4 and V is TRBV7-2; D unclear. CDR3: CASSLFRVGEKLFF. Here the CDR3 DNA reads TGTGCCAGCAGCTTATTTAGGGTCGGTGAAAAACTGTTTTTT. Variable domain in full (rest from reference TRBV7-2 and TRBJ1-4): GAGVSQSPSNKVTEKGKDVELRCDPISGHTALYWYRQSLGQGLEFLIYFQGNSAPDKSGLPSDRFSAERTGGSVSTLTIQRTQQEDSAVYLCASSLFRVGEKLFFGSGTQLSVL.